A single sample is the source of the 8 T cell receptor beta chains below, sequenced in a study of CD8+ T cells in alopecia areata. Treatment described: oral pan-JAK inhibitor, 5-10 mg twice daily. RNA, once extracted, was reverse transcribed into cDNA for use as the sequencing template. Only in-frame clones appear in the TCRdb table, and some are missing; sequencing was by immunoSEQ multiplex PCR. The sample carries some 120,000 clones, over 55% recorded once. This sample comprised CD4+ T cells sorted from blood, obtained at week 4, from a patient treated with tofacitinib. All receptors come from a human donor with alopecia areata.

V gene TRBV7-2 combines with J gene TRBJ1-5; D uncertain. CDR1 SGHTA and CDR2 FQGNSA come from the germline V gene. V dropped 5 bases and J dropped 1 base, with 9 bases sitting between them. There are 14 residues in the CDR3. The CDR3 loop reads CASSAGWSNQPQHF. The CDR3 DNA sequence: TGTGCCAGCAGCGCGGGCTGGAGCAATCAGCCCCAGCATTTT. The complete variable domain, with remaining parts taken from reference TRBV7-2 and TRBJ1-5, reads GAGVSQSPSNKVTEKGKDVELRCDPISGHTALYWYRQSLGQGLEFLIYFQGNSAPDKSGLPSDRFSAERTGGSVSTLTIQRTQQEDSAVYLCASSAGWSNQPQHFGDGTRLSIL.

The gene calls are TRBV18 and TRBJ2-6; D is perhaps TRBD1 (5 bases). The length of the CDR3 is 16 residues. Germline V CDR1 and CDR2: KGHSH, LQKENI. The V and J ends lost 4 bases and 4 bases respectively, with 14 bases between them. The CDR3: CASSLSTGTGANVLTF. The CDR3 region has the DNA TGTGCCAGCTCACTTAGTACAGGAACCGGGGCCAACGTCCTGACTTTC.

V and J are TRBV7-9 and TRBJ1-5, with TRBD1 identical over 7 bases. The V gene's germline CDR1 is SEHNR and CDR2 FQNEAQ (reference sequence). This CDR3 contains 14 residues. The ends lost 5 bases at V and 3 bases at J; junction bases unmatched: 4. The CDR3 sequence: CASSQGQINQPQHF. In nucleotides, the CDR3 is TGTGCCAGCAGCCAGGGACAGATCAATCAGCCCCAGCATTTT.

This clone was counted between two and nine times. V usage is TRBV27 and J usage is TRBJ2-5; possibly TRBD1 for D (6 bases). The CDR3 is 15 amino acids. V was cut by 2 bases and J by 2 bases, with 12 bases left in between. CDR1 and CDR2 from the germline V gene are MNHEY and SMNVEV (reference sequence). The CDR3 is CASSLGGGAQETQYF. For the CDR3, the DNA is TGTGCCAGCAGTTTAGGTGGGGGCGCGCAAGAGACCCAGTACTTC.

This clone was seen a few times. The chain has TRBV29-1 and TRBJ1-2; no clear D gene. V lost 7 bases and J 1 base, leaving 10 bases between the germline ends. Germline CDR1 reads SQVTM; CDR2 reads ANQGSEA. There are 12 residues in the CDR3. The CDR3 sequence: CSEGRLNYGYTF. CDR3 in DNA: TGCAGCGAGGGCAGACTTAACTATGGCTACACCTTC.

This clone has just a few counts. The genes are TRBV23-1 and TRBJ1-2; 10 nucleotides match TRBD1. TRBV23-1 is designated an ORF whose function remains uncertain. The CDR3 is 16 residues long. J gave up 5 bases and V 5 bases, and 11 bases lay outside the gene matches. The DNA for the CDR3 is TGCGCCAGCAGTTATTCAAGAGCGGACAGGGGGTATGGCTACACCTTC. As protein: CASSYSRADRGYGYTF.

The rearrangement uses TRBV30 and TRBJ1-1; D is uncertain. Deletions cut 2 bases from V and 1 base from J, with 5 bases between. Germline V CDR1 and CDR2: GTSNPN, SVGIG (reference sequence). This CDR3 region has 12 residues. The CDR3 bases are TGTGCCTGGAGTTTCCAGAACACTGAAGCTTTCTTT. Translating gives CAWSFQNTEAFF.

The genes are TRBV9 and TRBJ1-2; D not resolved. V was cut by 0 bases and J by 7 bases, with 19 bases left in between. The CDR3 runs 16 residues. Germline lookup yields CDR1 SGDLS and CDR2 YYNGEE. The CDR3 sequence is CASSVDPLAQTSGYTF. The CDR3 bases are TGTGCCAGCAGCGTAGACCCCTTGGCCCAGACATCTGGCTACACCTTC. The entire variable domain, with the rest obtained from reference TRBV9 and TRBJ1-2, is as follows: DSGVTQTPKHLITATGQRVTLRCSPRSGDLSVYWYQQSLDQGLQFLIQYYNGEERAKGNILERFSAQQFPDLHSELNLSSLELGDSALYFCASSVDPLAQTSGYTFGSGTRLTVV.